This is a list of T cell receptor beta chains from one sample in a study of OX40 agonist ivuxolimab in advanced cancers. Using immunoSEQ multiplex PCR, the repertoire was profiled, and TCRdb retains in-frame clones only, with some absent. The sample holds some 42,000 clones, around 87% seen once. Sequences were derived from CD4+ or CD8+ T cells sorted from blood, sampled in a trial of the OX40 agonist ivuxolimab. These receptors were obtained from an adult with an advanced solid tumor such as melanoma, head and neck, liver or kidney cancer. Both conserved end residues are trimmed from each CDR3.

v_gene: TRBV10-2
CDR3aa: ASRDRGGQPQH

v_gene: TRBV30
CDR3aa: AWSGRETQY

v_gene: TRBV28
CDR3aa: ASSFEGYGYT

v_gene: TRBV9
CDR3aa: ASSVDRQGGETQY

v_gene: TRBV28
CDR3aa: ASSPSGFAAGELF

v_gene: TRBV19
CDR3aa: ASSLGPRQKLF

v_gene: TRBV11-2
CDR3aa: ASSLGALGGGGFPETQY

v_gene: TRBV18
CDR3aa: ASSIQGEAF

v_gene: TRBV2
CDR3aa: ASSDQGNYGYT

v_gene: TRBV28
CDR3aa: ASSFPSGTGELF

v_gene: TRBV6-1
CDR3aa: ASSWTSGSSYEQY

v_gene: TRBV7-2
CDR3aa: ASSFDRDREQY

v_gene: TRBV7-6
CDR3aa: ASSPSGRVETQY

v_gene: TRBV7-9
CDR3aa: ASSLAVQGGEAF

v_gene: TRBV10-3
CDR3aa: AISETGNTEAF

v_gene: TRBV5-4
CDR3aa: ASSDSNYGYT

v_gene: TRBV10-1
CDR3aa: ASSPFGTYGYT

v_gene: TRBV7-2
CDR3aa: ASSLGFSGGEEQF

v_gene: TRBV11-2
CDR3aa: ASSWTGSNEKLF

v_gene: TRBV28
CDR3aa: ASSPTSGGAYNEQF

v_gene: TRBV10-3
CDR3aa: ASSLRGDSYEQY

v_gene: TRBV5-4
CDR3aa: ASSRSSGANVLT

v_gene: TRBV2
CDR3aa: ASQREEGYEQY

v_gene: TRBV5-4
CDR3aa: ASGSGTVNNEQF

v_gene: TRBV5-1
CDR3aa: ASSLGHNMNTEAF

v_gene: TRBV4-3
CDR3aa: ASSLGTGYGYT

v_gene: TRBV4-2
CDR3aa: ASSQDPRSDSYNEQF

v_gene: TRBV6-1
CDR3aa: ASTLLRGSGYT

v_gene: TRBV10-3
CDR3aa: AISYGTGVGNTIY

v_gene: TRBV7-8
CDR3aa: ASSQTSGSYNEQF

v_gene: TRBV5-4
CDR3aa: ASSQTSGNTDTQY

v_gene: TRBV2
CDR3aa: ASSWDTFGYT

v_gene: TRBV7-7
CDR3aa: ASSSGLVPGGELF

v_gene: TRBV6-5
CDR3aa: ASSSGVGQGFGYT

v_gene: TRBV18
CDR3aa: ASSPRTANEKLF

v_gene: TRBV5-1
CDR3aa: ASCGQGAGTEAF

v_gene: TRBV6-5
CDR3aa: ASSLSPTGTGELF

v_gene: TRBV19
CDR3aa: ASSSGTGGPEKLF

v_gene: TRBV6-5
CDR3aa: ASSYSAGTLYEQY

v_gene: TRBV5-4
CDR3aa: ASSSRTGMDEQY

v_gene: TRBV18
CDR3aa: ASSPERGMTYNEQF

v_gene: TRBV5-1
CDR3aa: ASSLSSETQY

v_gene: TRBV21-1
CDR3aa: ASSKARDVNQPQH

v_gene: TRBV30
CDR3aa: AWTAGGPANYGYT